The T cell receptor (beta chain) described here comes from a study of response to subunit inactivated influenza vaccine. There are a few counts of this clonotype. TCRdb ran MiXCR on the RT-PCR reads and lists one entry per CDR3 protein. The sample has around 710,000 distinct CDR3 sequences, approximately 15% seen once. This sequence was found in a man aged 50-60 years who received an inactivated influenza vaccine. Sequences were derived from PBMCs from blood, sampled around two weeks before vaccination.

CDR3 bases: TGTGCCAGCAGCCCGAGGGGGACTATTCCCGGGGAGCTGTTTTTT. Its protein is CASSPRGTIPGELFF. The chain has TRBV7-2 and TRBJ2-2, with D maybe TRBD2 (7 bases). Germline V gene sequence: CDR1 SGHTA, CDR2 FQGNSA. There are 15 residues in the CDR3. The V end lost 5 bases, the J end lost 6 bases, and 16 bases lay between the germline ends. The full variable domain, completed using reference TRBV7-2 and TRBJ2-2, is GAGVSQSPSNKVTEKGKDVELRCDPISGHTALYWYRQSLGQGLEFLIYFQGNSAPDKSGLPSDRFSAERTGGSVSTLTIQRTQQEDSAVYLCASSPRGTIPGELFFGEGSRLTVL.